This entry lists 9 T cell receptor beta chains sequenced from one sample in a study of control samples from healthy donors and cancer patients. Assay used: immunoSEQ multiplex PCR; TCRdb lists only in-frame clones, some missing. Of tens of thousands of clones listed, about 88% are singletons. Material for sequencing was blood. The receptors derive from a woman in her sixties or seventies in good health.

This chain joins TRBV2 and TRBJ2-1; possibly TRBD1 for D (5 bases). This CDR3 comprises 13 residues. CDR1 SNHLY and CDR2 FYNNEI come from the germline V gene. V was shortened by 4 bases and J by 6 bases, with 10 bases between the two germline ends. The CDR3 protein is CASSVSRVNEQFF. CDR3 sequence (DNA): TGTGCCAGCAGTGTGTCCAGGGTCAATGAGCAGTTCTTC.

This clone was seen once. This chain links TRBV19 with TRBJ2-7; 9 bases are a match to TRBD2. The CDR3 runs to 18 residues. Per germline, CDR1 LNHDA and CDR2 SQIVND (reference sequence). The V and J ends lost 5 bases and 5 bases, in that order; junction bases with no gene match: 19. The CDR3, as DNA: TGTGCCAGTAGTTCTTCATCAGTTAGCGGGGGCAAAAGAAACGAGCAGTACTTC. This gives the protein CASSSSSVSGGKRNEQYF.

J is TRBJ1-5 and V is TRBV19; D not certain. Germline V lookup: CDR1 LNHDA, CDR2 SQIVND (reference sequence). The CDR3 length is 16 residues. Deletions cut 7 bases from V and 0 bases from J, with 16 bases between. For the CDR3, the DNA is TGTGCCAGTAACCCGGCGAGGGTCCTTAGCAATCAGCCCCAGCATTTT. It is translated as CASNPARVLSNQPQHF.

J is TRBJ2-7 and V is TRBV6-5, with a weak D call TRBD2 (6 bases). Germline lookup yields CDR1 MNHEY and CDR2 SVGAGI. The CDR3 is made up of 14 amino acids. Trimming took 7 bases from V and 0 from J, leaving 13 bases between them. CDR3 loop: CASKVGGASYEQYF. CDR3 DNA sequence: TGTGCCAGCAAGGTCGGGGGAGCCTCCTACGAGCAGTACTTC.

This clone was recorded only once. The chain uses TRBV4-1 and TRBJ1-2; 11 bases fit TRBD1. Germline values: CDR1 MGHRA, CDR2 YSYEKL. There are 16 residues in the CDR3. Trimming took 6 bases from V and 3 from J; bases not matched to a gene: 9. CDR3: CASSLGQGARDYGYTF. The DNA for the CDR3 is TGCGCCAGCAGTTTAGGACAGGGGGCCAGGGACTATGGCTACACCTTC.

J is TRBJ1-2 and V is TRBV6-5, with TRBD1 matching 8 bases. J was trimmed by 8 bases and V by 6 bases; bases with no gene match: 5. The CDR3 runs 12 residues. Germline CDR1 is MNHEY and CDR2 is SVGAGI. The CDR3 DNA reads TGTGCCAGCAGGGAGAGGGACAGGGGCTACACCTTC. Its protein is CASRERDRGYTF.

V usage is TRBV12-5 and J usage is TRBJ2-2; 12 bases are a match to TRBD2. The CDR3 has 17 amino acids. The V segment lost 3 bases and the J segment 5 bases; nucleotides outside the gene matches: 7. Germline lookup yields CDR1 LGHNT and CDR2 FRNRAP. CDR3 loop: CASGFTLTSGRTGELFF. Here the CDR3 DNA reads TGTGCTAGTGGTTTTACGCTCACTAGCGGGAGGACCGGGGAGCTGTTTTTT.

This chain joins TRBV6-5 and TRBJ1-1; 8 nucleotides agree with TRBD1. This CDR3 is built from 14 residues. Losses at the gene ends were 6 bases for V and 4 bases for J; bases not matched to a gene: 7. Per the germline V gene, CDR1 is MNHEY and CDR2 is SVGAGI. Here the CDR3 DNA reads TGTGCCAGCAGATTGGACAGGGTGTTCACTGAAGCTTTCTTT. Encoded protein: CASRLDRVFTEAFF.

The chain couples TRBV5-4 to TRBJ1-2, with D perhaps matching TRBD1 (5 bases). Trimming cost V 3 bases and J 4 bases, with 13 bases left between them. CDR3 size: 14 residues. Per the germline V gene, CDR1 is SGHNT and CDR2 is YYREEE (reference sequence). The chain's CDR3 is CASSSRGTLYGYTF. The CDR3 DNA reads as TGTGCCAGCAGCTCCCGAGGGACCCTCTATGGCTACACCTTC.